This T cell receptor (beta chain) appears in the sequencing data of a study of control samples from healthy donors and cancer patients (dated by TCRdb to between 2020 and 2021). The library came from the immunoSEQ multiplex PCR assay. TCRdb limited this immuneACCESS table to in-frame rearrangements with V and J called. A share of clones is missing; checked studies link under half to unresolved V genes, and the rest is unexplained. The sample table lists roughly 30,000 clones, approximately 79% of them with a count of one. The ten most abundant clones make up about 20% of the sample. Comments on this clone: Its specific antigen is unknown. No base-level quality is on record; no much larger clone is a single base apart.

The CDR3 contains 16 residues, cysteine and phenylalanine counted. This entry keeps only the CDR3 DNA: 48 bases, framed from base 1. Clipping removes 2 bases from V and 0 bases from J, with 3 as the unmatched junction base count. The CDR1 and CDR2 encoded by the germline V gene are ENHRY and SYGVKD. Specimen: PBMCs. The sequence derives from a man between 60 and 75 years old with head and neck cancer. Recombination connected TRBV10-3 to TRBJ2-2; TRBD2 matches 7 bases in the middle. The bases are TGTGCCATCAGTGAGGCGGGACTAACGAACACCGGGGAGCTGTTTTTT. This sequence encodes CAISEAGLTNTGELFF.